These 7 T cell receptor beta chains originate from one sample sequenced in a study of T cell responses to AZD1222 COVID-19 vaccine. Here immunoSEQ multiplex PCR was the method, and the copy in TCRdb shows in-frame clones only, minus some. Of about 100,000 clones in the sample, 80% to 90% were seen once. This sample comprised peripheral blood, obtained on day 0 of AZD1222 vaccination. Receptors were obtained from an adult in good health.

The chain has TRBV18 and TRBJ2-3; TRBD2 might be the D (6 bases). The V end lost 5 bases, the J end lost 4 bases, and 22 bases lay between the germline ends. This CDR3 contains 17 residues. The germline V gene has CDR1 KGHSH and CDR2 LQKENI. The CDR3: CASSGRTGTSAADTQYF. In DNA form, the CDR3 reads TGTGCCAGCTCAGGACGGACCGGGACTTCAGCCGCAGATACGCAGTATTTT.

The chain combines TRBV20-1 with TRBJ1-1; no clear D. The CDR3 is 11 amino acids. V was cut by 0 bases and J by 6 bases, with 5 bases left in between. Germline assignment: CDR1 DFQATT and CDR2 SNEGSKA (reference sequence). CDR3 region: CSARDRAEAFF. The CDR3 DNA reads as TGCAGTGCTAGAGACCGAGCTGAAGCTTTCTTT.

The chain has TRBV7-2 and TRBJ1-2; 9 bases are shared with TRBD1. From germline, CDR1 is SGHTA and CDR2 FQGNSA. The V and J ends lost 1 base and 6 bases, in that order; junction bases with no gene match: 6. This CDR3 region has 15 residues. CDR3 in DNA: TGTGCCAGCAGCTTAGGGACAGGGGCGAGGAATGGCTACACCTTC. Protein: CASSLGTGARNGYTF. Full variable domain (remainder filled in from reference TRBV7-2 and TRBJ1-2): GAGVSQSPSNKVTEKGKDVELRCDPISGHTALYWYRQSLGQGLEFLIYFQGNSAPDKSGLPSDRFSAERTGGSVSTLTIQRTQQEDSAVYLCASSLGTGARNGYTFGSGTRLTVV.

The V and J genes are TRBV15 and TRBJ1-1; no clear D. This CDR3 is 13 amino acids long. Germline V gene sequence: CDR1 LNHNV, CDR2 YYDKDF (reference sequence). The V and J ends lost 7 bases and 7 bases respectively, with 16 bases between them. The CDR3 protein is CATKMAQSLEAFF. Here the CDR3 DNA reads TGTGCCACCAAAATGGCCCAGTCTCTTGAAGCTTTCTTT.

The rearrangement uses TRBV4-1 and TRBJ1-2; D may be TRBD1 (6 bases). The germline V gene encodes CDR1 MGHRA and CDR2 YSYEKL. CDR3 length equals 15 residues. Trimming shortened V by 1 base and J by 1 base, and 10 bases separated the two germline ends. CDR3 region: CASSQGHRVNYGYTF. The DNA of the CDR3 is TGCGCCAGCAGCCAAGGGCACAGGGTTAACTATGGCTACACCTTC.

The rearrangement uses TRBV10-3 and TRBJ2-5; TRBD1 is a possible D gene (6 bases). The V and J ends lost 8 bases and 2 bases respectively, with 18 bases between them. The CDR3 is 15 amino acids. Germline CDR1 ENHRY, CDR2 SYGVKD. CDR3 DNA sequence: TGTGCCATCGGGGAATTCGGGACAAAACAAGAGACCCAGTACTTC. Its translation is CAIGEFGTKQETQYF.

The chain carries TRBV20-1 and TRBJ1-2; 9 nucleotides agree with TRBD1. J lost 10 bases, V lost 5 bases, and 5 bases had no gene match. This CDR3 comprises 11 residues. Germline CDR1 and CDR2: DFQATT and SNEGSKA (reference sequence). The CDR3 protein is CSAARDRVYTF. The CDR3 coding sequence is TGCAGTGCTGCCCGGGACAGGGTCTACACCTTC.